This T cell receptor beta chain is drawn from a study of blood T cell repertoires in COVID-19 (dated by TCRdb to 2020 to 2022). Regarding the complete study: Samples covering the acute and convalescent phases of COVID-19 were provided by collaborators in the United States, Italy and Spain. The prospective study material was composed of cDNA or gDNA derived from T cells, B-cell-depleted T cells, or PBMCs. The dataset comprised deeply sampled blood TCRbeta repertoires from subjects exposed to, actively infected with, or recovered from COVID-19. A freely available public database, intended as a resource for researchers studying the immune response to SARS-CoV-2, is where the repertoires were released. Samples came from the ongoing ImmuneRACE study (first 160 participants) plus 1,254 subjects from 6 global collaborators. Sample metadata almost always included a de-identified subject ID, COVID-19 status, age in years and sex. Where available, HLA class I and class II types were obtained from metadata supplied by the sample provider rather than from assay-based typing. Findings and caveats that apply to the study as a whole: The quantity of clinical and demographic metadata differed by source and by participant and was supplied without curation.

The collaborating institutions used their own protocols to collect whole blood in K2EDTA tubes. For TCRbeta analysis, collaborators shipped samples as frozen whole blood, isolated PBMCs, or DNA extracted from either of those sample types. The CDR3, cysteine through phenylalanine, is 14 amino acids long. This entry keeps only the CDR3 DNA: 42 bases, framed from base 1. Compared with germline, V lacks 6 bases and J lacks 8 bases; bases without a gene match: 7. The germline V gene sets CDR1 to MNHEY and CDR2 to SVGEGT. TCRbeta CDR3 regions were amplified from genomic DNA using the immunoSEQ Assay, a bias-controlled multiplex PCR. Per the authors' processing: The number of nucleated cells in each sample was estimated from the amplification of reference gene primers within the assay. Sequence reads were collapsed and filtered to measure the absolute abundance of every unique TCRbeta CDR3 rearrangement. Productive Simpson clonality was computed per sample as the square root of Simpson's diversity index over productive rearrangements. TCRdb obtained this table from immuneACCESS and retained in-frame rearrangements with V and J assigned. These tables miss some clones; where compared with another copy, unresolved V genes account for less than half of the shortfall, and the remainder is unexplained. V, J and clone size are those of that table, while D and trimming were read from the DNA. The sample profile shows approximately 310,000 clones; over 75% of them were found once. The biggest ten clones account for 1% of the sample.

In regard to this clone: The antigen it binds to is not known. The sample holds no much larger clone one base away, and base qualities are not on file.

The receptor was isolated from a man aged 50-60 years with active or convalescent COVID-19. The rearranged segments are TRBV6-2 or TRBV6-3 and TRBJ1-4, and 9 bases in between align with TRBD1. Sequencing was performed on peripheral blood. The CDR3 region: CASSRTGDREKLFF. The DNA is TGTGCCAGCAGCCGGACAGGGGATCGAGAAAAACTGTTTTTT.